A single sample is the source of the 23 T cell receptor beta chains below, sequenced in a study of T cells of healthy individuals. TCRdb passed the 5' RACE reads through MiXCR, listing each CDR3 protein once. The sample holds approximately 100,000 distinct CDR3 sequences, approximately 15% seen once. These receptors originate from a human donor in good health.

This clonotype was seen a few times. The rearrangement joins TRBV6-1 to TRBJ2-6; the D is unclear. V gave up 3 bases and J gave up 0 bases, with 6 bases separating them. This CDR3 spans 15 amino acids. The germline gives CDR1 MNHNS, CDR2 SASEGT. DNA of the CDR3: TGTGCCAGCAGTGAGACGGCCTCTGGGGCCAACGTCCTGACTTTC. It specifies CASSETASGANVLTF.

This clonotype was seen more than once but under ten times. The V and J genes are TRBV10-3 and TRBJ1-1, with D uncertain. V gave up 7 bases and J gave up 5 bases, with 8 bases separating them. From germline, CDR1 is ENHRY and CDR2 SYGVKD. The CDR3 spans 11 residues. CDR3 DNA: TGTGCCATCAAGGAGAGGACTGAAGCTTTCTTT. Translating gives CAIKERTEAFF.

CDR3 loop: CASSPRNGGYTF. CDR3 sequence (DNA): TGTGCCAGCAGTCCTCGGAACGGGGGCTACACCTTC. This chain uses TRBV12-3 or TRBV12-4 with TRBJ1-2; D is unresolved. This CDR3 spans 12 amino acids. V lost 5 bases and J 8 bases, leaving 12 bases between the germline ends.

The chain couples TRBV28 to TRBJ2-5, with 14 bases aligning to TRBD2. The CDR3 has 16 residues. J gave up 2 bases and V 4 bases, and 3 bases lay outside the gene matches. Germline V CDR1 and CDR2: MDHEN, SYDVKM. CDR3 DNA sequence: TGTGCCAGCAGTTCGCGACTAGCGGGAGGGCAAGAGACCCAGTACTTC. Encoded protein: CASSSRLAGGQETQYF. The whole variable domain, remainder taken from reference TRBV28 and TRBJ2-5, is DVKVTQSSRYLVKRTGEKVFLECVQDMDHENMFWYRQDPGLGLRLIYFSYDVKMKEKGDIPEGYSVSREKKERFSLILESASTNQTSMYLCASSSRLAGGQETQYFGPGTRLLVL.

The V call is TRBV5-5, the J call TRBJ2-5, with D unclear. The CDR3 loop spans 16 amino acids. CDR1 and CDR2 (germline): SGHKS, YYEKEE (reference sequence). Trimming took off 3 bases at V and 1 base at J, with 16 bases between the two ends. The CDR3: CASSWDFGSTQETQYF. The DNA for the CDR3 is TGTGCCAGCAGCTGGGATTTCGGGTCCACCCAAGAGACCCAGTACTTC.

The sample holds a few counts of this clonotype. This sequence joins TRBV2 and TRBJ2-1, with D possibly TRBD2 on 6 matching bases. The CDR3 loop spans 14 amino acids. Germline assignment: CDR1 SNHLY and CDR2 FYNNEI. The germline V and J ends were trimmed by 6 bases and 7 bases, with 16 bases remaining between them. CDR3 DNA sequence: TGTGCCAGCAGGGCAACCCGGGAGCAAAATGAGCAGTTCTTC. Translation gives CASRATREQNEQFF.

The chain employs TRBV6-2 or TRBV6-3 and TRBJ1-2; 10 nucleotides align to TRBD1. CDR3 length equals 14 residues. V lost 7 bases and J lost 4; bases outside the gene matches: 6. CDR1 is MNHEY, CDR2 SVGEGT, per germline. Here the CDR3 reads CASIRDRGSYGYTF. The CDR3 nucleotides are TGTGCCAGCATCAGGGACAGGGGAAGCTATGGCTACACCTTC.

J is TRBJ2-1 and V is TRBV12-3 or TRBV12-4; D unresolved. CDR3 length: 12 residues. V lost 5 bases and J lost 6, with 8 bases in between. CDR3 sequence: CASSVYSNEQFF. In DNA form, the CDR3 reads TGTGCCAGCAGTGTCTACTCCAATGAGCAGTTCTTC.

The chain joins TRBV15 to TRBJ1-3; D is undetermined. V gave up 5 bases and J gave up 2 bases, with 7 bases separating them. Germline assignment: CDR1 LNHNV and CDR2 YYDKDF (reference sequence). The CDR3 length is 13 residues. CDR3 protein: CATSGTTGNTIYF. CDR3 DNA: TGTGCCACCAGCGGAACAACTGGAAACACCATATATTTT. The whole variable domain, remainder taken from reference TRBV15 and TRBJ1-3, is DAMVIQNPRYQVTQFGKPVTLSCSQTLNHNVMYWYQQKSSQAPKLLFHYYDKDFNNEADTPDNFQSRRPNTSFCFLDIRSPGLGDTAMYLCATSGTTGNTIYFGEGSWLTVV.

The chain couples TRBV11-2 to TRBJ2-7; 9 bases line up with TRBD1. Germline lookup yields CDR1 SGHAT and CDR2 FQNNGV. J was trimmed by 1 base and V by 0 bases; bases with no gene match: 7. The CDR3 is 17 residues long. DNA of the CDR3: TGTGCCAGCAGCTTAGAGGCCGGGACAGGGAGGTCCTACGAGCAGTACTTC. Its protein product is CASSLEAGTGRSYEQYF.

This clonotype was seen at least ten times. V and J are TRBV27 and TRBJ2-2; weak D call: TRBD2 (5 bases). The ends were cut back, 4 bases at V and 3 bases at J, with 12 bases in the middle. The germline CDR1 and CDR2 sequences are MNHEY and SMNVEV (reference sequence). CDR3 length: 15 amino acids. The CDR3 loop is CASSSKAGYTGELFF. The CDR3, as DNA: TGTGCCAGCAGTTCGAAGGCGGGTTACACCGGGGAGCTGTTTTTT.

This clonotype was found a few times. The rearrangement links TRBV9 to TRBJ2-1, with a tentative D call TRBD2 (6 bases). Looked up from germline, CDR1 is SGDLS and CDR2 is YYNGEE. The length of the CDR3 is 16 residues. The germline V and J ends were trimmed by 2 bases and 0 bases, with 12 bases remaining between them. CDR3 coding DNA: TGTGCCAGCAGCGTGGAGGGACTTAGCTCCTACAATGAGCAGTTCTTC. Its translation is CASSVEGLSSYNEQFF.

This clonotype was seen a few times. The chain combines TRBV20-1 with TRBJ2-5, with TRBD2 as a possible D gene (7 bases). The ends were cut back, 0 bases at V and 2 bases at J, with 13 bases in the middle. This CDR3 has 15 residues. Germline V lookup: CDR1 DFQATT, CDR2 SNEGSKA (reference sequence). The CDR3 sequence: CSARDVGGRQETQYF. As DNA, the CDR3 is TGCAGTGCTAGAGATGTGGGGGGGCGACAAGAGACCCAGTACTTC.

This clonotype was detected a few times. The chain links TRBV6-1 to TRBJ2-3; D unclear. V lost 3 bases to trimming and J lost 6 bases, with 7 bases between them. The CDR3 is 12 amino acids. Per germline, CDR1 MNHNS and CDR2 SASEGT. CDR3 coding DNA: TGTGCCAGCAGTGAGATAGGGGATACGCAGTATTTT. Its translation: CASSEIGDTQYF.

This clonotype was detected only a few times. The chain links TRBV10-3 to TRBJ2-2, with D unclear. Deletions cut 3 bases from V and 0 bases from J, with 8 bases between. The CDR3 is 15 residues long. The germline V gene has CDR1 ENHRY and CDR2 SYGVKD. DNA of the CDR3: TGTGCCATCAGTGACGGCAGCGCGAACACCGGGGAGCTGTTTTTT. Amino acid sequence: CAISDGSANTGELFF.

This clonotype was seen ten or more times. This chain links TRBV28 with TRBJ2-1; possibly TRBD1 for D (6 bases). Germline values: CDR1 MDHEN, CDR2 SYDVKM. The CDR3 has 13 amino acids. Trimming shortened V by 5 bases and J by 7 bases, and 12 bases separated the two germline ends. CDR3 protein: CASSRRGSNEQFF. DNA of the CDR3: TGTGCCAGCAGTCGCAGGGGTTCGAATGAGCAGTTCTTC.

The rearrangement uses TRBV28 and TRBJ2-7; 9 bases align to TRBD1. This CDR3 region has 15 residues. Trimming cost V 5 bases and J 5 bases; bases outside gene matches: 10. Germline CDR1 reads MDHEN; CDR2 reads SYDVKM. The CDR3 DNA reads TGTGCCAGCAGTCGCCTCCCGGGGGACAGGGACGAGCAGTACTTC. Amino acid sequence: CASSRLPGDRDEQYF.

This clonotype was found a few times. V usage is TRBV6-5 and J usage is TRBJ1-5, with 7 positions matching TRBD1. Looked up from germline, CDR1 is MNHEY and CDR2 is SVGAGI. There are 15 residues in the CDR3. V lost 5 bases, J lost 7 bases, and 11 bases stayed unmatched. The CDR3 DNA reads as TGTGCCAGCAGTCAAAACAGGGGCCTGGGGCAGCCCCAGCATTTT. Its translation: CASSQNRGLGQPQHF.

There are a few counts of this clonotype. This chain joins TRBV3-1 and TRBJ1-1, with 9 bases lining up with TRBD1. This CDR3 has 15 residues. With V trimmed by 3 bases and J by 6 bases, 8 bases remained unmatched. Germline values: CDR1 LGHDT, CDR2 YNNKEL (reference sequence). CDR3 sequence (DNA): TGTGCCAGCAGCCAGCGACAGGGGGTTTCATCTGAAGCTTTCTTT. Translated: CASSQRQGVSSEAFF.

V gene TRBV28 combines with J gene TRBJ1-1; 7 bases are shared with TRBD1. V gave up 8 bases and J gave up 5 bases; unmatched junction bases: 8. The CDR3 contains 13 residues. Per the germline V gene, CDR1 is MDHEN and CDR2 is SYDVKM. CDR3 amino acids: CASAGQLLTEAFF. The CDR3 DNA is TGTGCCAGCGCGGGACAGTTGCTTACTGAAGCTTTCTTT.

The chain is built from TRBV4-3 and TRBJ1-1; 9 bases align to TRBD1. CDR3 length: 17 residues. Germline CDR1 reads LGHNA; CDR2 reads YSLEER. The trim removed 3 bases at V and 3 bases at J, leaving 11 bases unmatched. The CDR3 loop is CASSHISGGQGHTEAFF. For the CDR3, the DNA is TGCGCCAGCAGCCATATCTCGGGTGGACAGGGGCACACTGAAGCTTTCTTT.

In this sample, this clonotype turned up a few times. The CDR3 sequence is CASSLVTGPNYGYTF. The CDR3 DNA is TGTGCCAGCAGCTTGGTTACGGGGCCCAACTATGGCTACACCTTC. This chain connects TRBV5-5 to TRBJ1-2; TRBD1 might be the D (5 bases). CDR1 SGHKS and CDR2 YYEKEE come from the germline V gene (reference sequence). The germline V and J ends were trimmed by 0 bases and 2 bases, with 11 bases remaining between them. The CDR3 totals 15 residues.

Of note for this clonotype: A clone one base away is much larger, so this may be a read error. The chain joins TRBV7-9 to TRBJ1-5; TRBD1 is a possible D gene (6 bases). Trimming pared 1 base from V and 2 bases from J, leaving 6 bases between. Germline CDR1 SEHNR, CDR2 FQNEAQ (reference sequence). The CDR3 extends over 14 amino acids. CDR3: CASSLDRGNQPQHF. DNA for the CDR3: TGTGCCAGCAGCTTAGACAGGGGCAATCAGCCCCAGCATTTT.